Listed below are T cell receptor beta chains from one sample, sequenced in a study of blood T cell repertoires in COVID-19. Sequenced by immunoSEQ multiplex PCR; TCRdb stores in-frame clones only, minus some. The sample records under 150,000 clones, approximately 86% being singletons. Sequencing input: PBMCs or T cells enriched from blood (not recorded which). The source of these receptors is a woman between 45 and 60 years old who had recovered from COVID-19. The CDR3 runs from the conserved cysteine through the conserved F or W. The D gene is left open where the match is weak. Only some rows state a clone size, as once, few, many or a class for expanded clones.

V,size,D,J,CDR3,DNA
TRBV30,NA,NA,TRBJ1-2,CAYIARDFGGYTF,TGTGCCTATATCGCCCGGGACTTTGGAGGCTACACCTTC
TRBV29-1,NA,NA,TRBJ2-3,CSVVPGTDTQYF,TGCAGCGTTGTCCCAGGCACAGATACGCAGTATTTT
TRBV4-3,NA,TRBD2,TRBJ2-7,CASSQVLAGASYEQYF,TGCGCCAGCAGCCAGGTTCTAGCGGGGGCATCCTACGAGCAGTACTTC
TRBV16,NA,NA,TRBJ1-2,CASSQSTVNDGYTF,TGTGCCAGCAGCCAATCCACAGTGAATGACGGCTACACCTTC
TRBV19,NA,TRBD2,TRBJ2-6,CASTMTSGGSGANVLTF,TGTGCCAGTACCATGACTAGCGGGGGCTCTGGGGCCAACGTCCTGACTTTC
TRBV7-9,NA,NA,TRBJ2-7,CASPEMDNRWYF,TGTGCCAGCCCCGAAATGGACAACCGCTGGTACTTC
TRBV19,NA,NA,TRBJ2-3,CASSPRFTDTQYF,TGTGCCAGTAGCCCCCGGTTCACAGATACGCAGTATTTT
TRBV12-5,NA,NA,TRBJ2-7,CASLAGRYEQYF,TGTGCTAGTCTCGCAGGGAGGTACGAGCAGTACTTC
TRBV5-1,NA,NA,TRBJ1-2,CASSSGQGTPLANYGYTF,TGCGCCAGCAGCTCAGGTCAGGGCACTCCTTTAGCTAACTATGGCTACACCTTC
TRBV7-2,NA,TRBD2,TRBJ2-3,CASSRRDEAGGRTDTQYF,TGTGCCAGCAGCAGAAGGGATGAGGCGGGGGGCCGCACAGATACGCAGTATTTT
TRBV19,NA,NA,TRBJ2-5,CASSIGQVQETQYF,TGTGCCAGTAGTATAGGGCAGGTCCAAGAGACCCAGTACTTC
TRBV9,NA,NA,TRBJ2-1,CASSVGRDTRGNEQFF,TGTGCCAGCAGCGTAGGCCGGGACACAAGGGGCAATGAGCAGTTCTTC
TRBV6-1,NA,NA,TRBJ1-6,CASSERATAYSPLHF,TGTGCCAGCAGTGAACGAGCTACCGCCTATTCACCCCTCCACTTT
TRBV25-1,NA,TRBD1,TRBJ1-1,CASSELRPGGEDTEAFF,TGTGCCAGCAGTGAATTGAGGCCAGGGGGCGAGGACACTGAAGCTTTCTTT
TRBV19,NA,TRBD2,TRBJ2-7,CASSTGLAGTTYEQYF,TGTGCCAGTAGTACCGGACTAGCGGGGACCACTTACGAGCAGTACTTC
TRBV15,once,NA,TRBJ2-7,CATSPPGKGLGSYEQYF,TGTGCCACCAGCCCCCCAGGGAAGGGATTGGGATCCTACGAGCAGTACTTC
TRBV27,NA,TRBD1,TRBJ2-7,CASSDRGTYEQYF,TGTGCCAGCAGTGACAGGGGGACCTACGAGCAGTACTTC
TRBV12-3/TRBV12-4,NA,NA,TRBJ1-1,CASSLEPGVEAFF,TGTGCCAGCAGTTTAGAGCCAGGGGTTGAAGCTTTCTTT
TRBV19,NA,TRBD2,TRBJ2-3,CASSGLAVSTDTQYF,TGTGCCAGTAGTGGGCTAGCGGTTAGCACAGATACGCAGTATTTT
TRBV9,once,NA,TRBJ2-7,CASSVGIDRTYEQYF,TGTGCCAGCAGCGTAGGAATCGACAGGACCTACGAGCAGTACTTC
TRBV27,NA,NA,TRBJ2-7,CASIGSQGHNEQYF,TGTGCCAGCATCGGCAGCCAGGGGCACAACGAGCAGTACTTC
TRBV11-2,NA,TRBD1,TRBJ1-2,CASSLVFSGTGDYGYTF,TGTGCCAGCAGCTTAGTATTTTCCGGGACAGGGGACTATGGCTACACCTTC
TRBV10-3,NA,NA,TRBJ1-1,CAISELPGAMNTEAFF,TGTGCCATCAGTGAGTTGCCAGGGGCTATGAACACTGAAGCTTTCTTT
TRBV6-2/TRBV6-3,once,NA,TRBJ1-5,CASSQQSPQHF,TGTGCCAGCAGTCAACAATCGCCCCAGCATTTT
TRBV6-5,NA,TRBD2,TRBJ2-5,CASTHGGQETQYF,TGTGCCAGCACCCACGGGGGGCAAGAGACCCAGTACTTC
TRBV5-1,NA,TRBD1,TRBJ1-4,CASSSAGTDSNEKLFF,TGCGCCAGCAGCTCGGCCGGGACAGACTCTAATGAAAAACTGTTTTTT
TRBV10-3,NA,TRBD2,TRBJ2-3,CAISVAGATSTDTQYF,TGTGCCATCAGTGTAGCGGGGGCGACTAGCACAGATACGCAGTATTTT
TRBV7-2,NA,NA,TRBJ1-6,CASSLLGGQQYNSPLHF,TGTGCCAGCAGCTTGCTGGGTGGACAGCAGTATAATTCACCCCTCCACTTT
TRBV7-9,NA,NA,TRBJ1-2,CASSSPDTANYGYTF,TGTGCCAGCAGCTCCCCGGACACAGCTAACTATGGCTACACCTTC
TRBV11-1,NA,TRBD1,TRBJ1-2,CASSLRDSYGYTF,TGTGCCAGCAGCTTACGGGACAGTTATGGCTACACCTTC
TRBV11-2,NA,TRBD2,TRBJ2-1,CASSLPGLANEQFF,TGTGCCAGCAGCTTACCCGGACTAGCCAATGAGCAGTTCTTC
TRBV5-8,NA,TRBD2,TRBJ2-3,CASSLGASGGPSTDTQYF,TGTGCCAGCAGCTTGGGGGCTAGCGGGGGGCCTAGCACAGATACGCAGTATTTT
TRBV6-1,NA,NA,TRBJ1-2,CASSEAIAGNYGYTF,TGTGCCAGCAGTGAAGCTATTGCAGGGAACTATGGCTACACCTTC
TRBV5-6,NA,NA,TRBJ1-5,CASSLFPRARLISQPQHF,TGTGCCAGCAGCTTGTTCCCTAGAGCGCGATTAATTAGTCAGCCCCAGCATTTT
TRBV15,NA,NA,TRBJ2-7,CATSSTQGAYEQYF,TGTGCCACCAGCTCCACCCAGGGTGCGTACGAGCAGTACTTC
TRBV12-3/TRBV12-4,NA,NA,TRBJ1-5,CASTKGWSQPQHF,TGTGCCAGCACCAAGGGGTGGAGTCAGCCCCAGCATTTT
TRBV7-8,NA,TRBD2,TRBJ2-1,CASSLELAGASYNEQFF,TGTGCCAGCAGCTTAGAACTAGCGGGGGCCTCCTACAATGAGCAGTTCTTC
TRBV7-2,once,NA,TRBJ1-4,CASSPRTVLGEKLFF,TGTGCCAGCAGCCCCCGGACAGTACTGGGTGAAAAACTGTTTTTT
TRBV11-2,NA,NA,TRBJ1-5,CASSLDPSGNQPQHF,TGTGCCAGCAGCTTAGATCCTAGCGGCAATCAGCCCCAGCATTTT
TRBV7-9,NA,TRBD1,TRBJ2-5,CASSSGGQGGETQYF,TGTGCCAGCAGCTCCGGGGGACAGGGAGGTGAGACCCAGTACTTC
TRBV5-4,NA,TRBD2,TRBJ2-2,CASTTNGGKNTGELFF,TGTGCCAGCACTACGAACGGGGGGAAGAACACCGGGGAGCTGTTTTTT
TRBV19,few,NA,TRBJ1-3,CASSEARLGGNTIYF,TGTGCCAGTAGTGAAGCGAGGCTTGGGGGAAACACCATATATTTT
TRBV7-2,NA,NA,TRBJ2-7,CASSLQGPYEQYF,TGTGCCAGCAGCTTACAGGGGCCCTACGAGCAGTACTTC
TRBV30,NA,TRBD1,TRBJ2-2,CAWSVGTGTGELFF,TGTGCCTGGAGTGTGGGGACAGGGACCGGGGAGCTGTTTTTT
TRBV29-1,few,TRBD2,TRBJ2-1,CSVEDPTSGDYNEQFF,TGCAGCGTTGAAGATCCCACTAGCGGGGATTACAATGAGCAGTTCTTC
TRBV6-2/TRBV6-3,NA,NA,TRBJ2-3,CASSYSMDLSGGGTDTQYF,TGTGCCAGCAGTTACTCGATGGATCTGTCGGGTGGTGGCACAGATACGCAGTATTTT
TRBV5-4,NA,NA,TRBJ1-2,CASSPEGYGYTF,TGTGCCAGCAGCCCCGAGGGCTATGGCTACACCTTC
TRBV5-1,NA,NA,TRBJ1-2,CASSSQTGPNPYGYTF,TGCGCCAGCAGCTCCCAGACAGGTCCGAACCCATATGGCTACACCTTC
TRBV5-6,NA,TRBD1,TRBJ2-7,CASSPPGQGIPYEQYF,TGTGCCAGCAGCCCCCCGGGACAGGGGATCCCCTACGAGCAGTACTTC
TRBV27,NA,TRBD1,TRBJ2-7,CASSRLIGTGGHEQYF,TGTGCCAGCAGCCGTCTGATAGGGACAGGGGGTCACGAGCAGTACTTC